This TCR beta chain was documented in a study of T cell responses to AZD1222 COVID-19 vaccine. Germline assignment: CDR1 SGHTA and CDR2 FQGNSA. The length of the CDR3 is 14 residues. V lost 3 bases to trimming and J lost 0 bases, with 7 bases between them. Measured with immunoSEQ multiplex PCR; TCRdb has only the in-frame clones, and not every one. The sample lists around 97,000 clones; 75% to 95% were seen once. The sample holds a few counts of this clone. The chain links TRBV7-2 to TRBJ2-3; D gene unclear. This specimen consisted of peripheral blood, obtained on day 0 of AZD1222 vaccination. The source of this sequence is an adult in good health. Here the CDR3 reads CASSFQSSTDTQYF. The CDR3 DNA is TGTGCCAGCAGCTTTCAATCTAGCACAGATACGCAGTATTTT.